This T cell receptor beta chain stems from a study of blood T cell repertoires in COVID-19. The wider study: The origin of the acute and convalescent COVID-19 samples was the United States, Italy and Spain. T cells, B-cell-depleted T cells, or PBMCs supplied cDNA or gDNA.

V dropped 6 bases and J dropped 6 bases, with 17 bases sitting between them. The CDR3 totals 14 residues. CDR1 is SNHLY, CDR2 FYNNEI, per germline. The repertoire was sequenced with immunoSEQ multiplex PCR; TCRdb's copy has only in-frame clones and lacks some. The table has about 400,000 clones, over 75% seen once. Clinical history as reported by participants underpinned cohort assignment. Resolution of symptoms, clearance, or two negative PCRs was present in recovered Cohort 3 donors. This sequence originates from a woman aged 30 to 39 who had recovered from COVID-19. J is TRBJ1-1 and V is TRBV2, with TRBD1 as a possible D gene (5 bases). The specimen was PBMCs or T cells enriched from blood (not recorded which). CDR3 DNA sequence: TGTGCCAGCAGCCCCCTGGGGGGGGAATCTGAAGCTTTCTTT. This gives the protein CASSPLGGESEAFF.